This T cell receptor beta chain was found in a study of T-cell memory formation after mild COVID-19 (dated by TCRdb to the early 2020s). The study in broad terms: TCR sequence clusters from the two donors were found to be largely donor specific. In a couple of donors, T-cell clones that expanded and contracted after mild COVID-19 were followed by sequencing TCRalpha and TCRbeta repertoires longitudinally. Two young, previously healthy adult volunteers made up the cohort, one male and one female. Results the study describes overall, beyond this receptor: Contracting CD4+ clones turned up mainly in the CM and EM memory subsets, whereas EMRA was where CD8+ clones were enriched. Clones contracting from day 15 to 85 had balanced CD4/CD8 phenotypes, while a second wave expanding from day 15 to 37 was biased towards CD4+. The study included only two mild cases, and larger cohorts that include severe cases with pre-infection samples were judged to be necessary. The second-wave clones that peaked on day 37 were not confirmed to be SARS-CoV-2 specific. Some responding clones were found in pre-infection memory, which suggests that pre-existing cross-reactive memory T cells took part in the SARS-CoV-2 response.

V drops 0 bases and J drops 1 base, leaving 13 bases in between. Sequences MGHRA (CDR1) and YSYEKL (CDR2) are obtained from the germline V gene. The cysteine opens and the phenylalanine closes a CDR3 of 16 amino acids. Only the CDR3 portion is preserved as DNA: 48 bases, with reading frame beginning at the first base. Points on this clonotype: It has no known antigen specificity. Base-call qualities are not available, and no considerably larger clone is one nucleotide away.

Ficoll-Paque density gradient centrifugation was used to isolate PBMCs. TCRdb lists the instrument as Illumina NovaSeq 6000. TCRalpha and TCRbeta cDNA libraries were constructed by 5'RACE with constant-segment primers, with sample barcodes and unique molecular identifiers being introduced. RNA was extracted from every sample with Trizol reagent. The libraries were amplified in two PCR steps, and the second step added a second sample barcode and Illumina TruSeq adapters. The libraries were sequenced on an Illumina NovaSeq using 2 x 150 bp paired-end reads. The paper's processing steps were these. Demultiplexing of reads and collapsing into UMI-guided consensus sequences were performed with migec v1.2.7. Using mixcr v2.1.11, UMI consensuses were aligned to TRA and TRB V and J templates and then assembled into clonotypes. A clonotype was counted as expanded or contracted only if both edgeR and NoisET called the change significant, with noise models trained on biological replicates. For edgeR calls, the cutoffs were a false discovery rate-adjusted p below 0.01 and a log2 fold-change threshold of 1. As an exploratory analysis of dynamics, max-normalized trajectories of the 1000 most abundant clonotypes were examined with PCA combined with hierarchical clustering. The CD4 or CD8 phenotype of responding clones was assigned using the separately sequenced CD4+ and CD8+ repertoires. TCRdb reanalyzed the raw reads on its own, using fastp at Q25 for trimming and MiXCR for clone calling, and kept in-frame beta chains. Each CDR3 protein appears once, grouped with its most common genes and DNA. The authors' filters were not applied to this entry. Counted in this sample were hundreds of thousands of distinct CDR3 sequences; 23% of them appeared once. The ten largest clones capture about an eighth of the sample.

The V and J genes are TRBV4-1 and TRBJ2-7; the D gene cannot be resolved reliably. The sample consisted of PBMCs or a T cell subset sorted from them (not recorded which). The receptor comes from an adult woman who had mild COVID-19 (a few samples of this study predate the infection). The sample titles of this study are shuffled in the database, so cell type and time point are left out; the donor was told from shared clones. The CDR3 in this case is CASSQERVPLSYEQYF. The nucleotide sequence reads as follows: TGCGCCAGCAGCCAAGAACGTGTCCCTCTTTCCTACGAGCAGTACTTC.